The sequence of this TCR beta chain was determined in a study of T cells after yellow fever vaccination. Overall study findings and caveats: Clonotypes found in both CD4 and CD8 compartments made up a small share. Once the booster was given, most primary-vaccination clones reappeared, at around 96% for CD4 and 88% for CD8. Abundant contaminating clonotypes from the bulk population could appear in FACS-sorted repertoires.

Of note for this clonotype: As yet, its antigen is unknown.

Losses at the gene ends were 5 bases for V and 5 bases for J; bases not matched to a gene: 7. This CDR3 has 16 residues. The germline V gene has CDR1 SGHTA and CDR2 FQGNSA. The authors made TCR cDNA by 5'RACE template switching, adding a universal primer site and UMIs. MiXCR, applied by TCRdb to the 5' RACE reads, yields one record per CDR3 protein. The sample lists some 560,000 distinct CDR3 sequences; about 19% were seen once. The rearrangement uses TRBV7-2 and TRBJ2-5; 14 nucleotides align to TRBD2. Source: PBMCs, taken 15 days after the yellow fever booster vaccination. The TCR comes from a man aged 25 to 45 who received the YFV17D yellow fever vaccine. The CDR3 DNA reads as TGTGCCAGCAGCCCGGTGGGACTAGCGGGAGTGGAGACCCAGTACTTC. Its translation is CASSPVGLAGVETQYF.